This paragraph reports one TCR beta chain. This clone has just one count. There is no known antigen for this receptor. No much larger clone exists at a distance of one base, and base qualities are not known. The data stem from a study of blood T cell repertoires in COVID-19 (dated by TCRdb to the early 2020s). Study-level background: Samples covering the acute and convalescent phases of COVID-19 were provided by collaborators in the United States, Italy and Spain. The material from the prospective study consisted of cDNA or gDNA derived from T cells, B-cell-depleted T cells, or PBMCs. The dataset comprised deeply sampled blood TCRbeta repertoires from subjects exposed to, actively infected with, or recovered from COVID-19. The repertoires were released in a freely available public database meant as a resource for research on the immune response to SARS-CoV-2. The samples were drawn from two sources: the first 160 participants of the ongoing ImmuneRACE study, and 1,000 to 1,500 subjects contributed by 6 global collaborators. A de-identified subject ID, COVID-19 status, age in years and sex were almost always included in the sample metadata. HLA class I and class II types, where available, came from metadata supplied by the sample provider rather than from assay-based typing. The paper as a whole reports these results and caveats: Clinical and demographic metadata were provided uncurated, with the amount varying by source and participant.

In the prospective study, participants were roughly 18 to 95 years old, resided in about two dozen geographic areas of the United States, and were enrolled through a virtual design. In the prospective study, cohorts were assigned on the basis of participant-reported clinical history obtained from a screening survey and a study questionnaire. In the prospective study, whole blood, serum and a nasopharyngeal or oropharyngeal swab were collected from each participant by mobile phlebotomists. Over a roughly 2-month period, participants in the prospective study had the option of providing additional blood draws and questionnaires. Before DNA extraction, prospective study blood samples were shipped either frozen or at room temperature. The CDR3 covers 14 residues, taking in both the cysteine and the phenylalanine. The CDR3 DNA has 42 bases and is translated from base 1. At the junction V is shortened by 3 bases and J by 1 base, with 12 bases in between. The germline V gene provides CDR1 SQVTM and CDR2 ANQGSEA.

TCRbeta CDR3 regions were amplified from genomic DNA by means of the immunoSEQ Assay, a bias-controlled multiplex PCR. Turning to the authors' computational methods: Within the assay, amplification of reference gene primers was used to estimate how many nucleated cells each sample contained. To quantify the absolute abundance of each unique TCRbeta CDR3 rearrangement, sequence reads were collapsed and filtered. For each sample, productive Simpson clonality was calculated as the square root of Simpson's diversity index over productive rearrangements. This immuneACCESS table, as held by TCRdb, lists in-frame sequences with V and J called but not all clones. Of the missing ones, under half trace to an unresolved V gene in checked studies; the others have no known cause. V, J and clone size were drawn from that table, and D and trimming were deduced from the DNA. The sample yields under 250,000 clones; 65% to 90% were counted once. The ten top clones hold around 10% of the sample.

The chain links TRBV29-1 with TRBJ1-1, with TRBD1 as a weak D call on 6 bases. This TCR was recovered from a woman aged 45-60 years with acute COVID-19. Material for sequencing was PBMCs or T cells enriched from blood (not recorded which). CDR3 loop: CSVEGADGNTEAFF. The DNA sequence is TGCAGCGTTGAGGGGGCGGATGGGAACACTGAAGCTTTCTTT.